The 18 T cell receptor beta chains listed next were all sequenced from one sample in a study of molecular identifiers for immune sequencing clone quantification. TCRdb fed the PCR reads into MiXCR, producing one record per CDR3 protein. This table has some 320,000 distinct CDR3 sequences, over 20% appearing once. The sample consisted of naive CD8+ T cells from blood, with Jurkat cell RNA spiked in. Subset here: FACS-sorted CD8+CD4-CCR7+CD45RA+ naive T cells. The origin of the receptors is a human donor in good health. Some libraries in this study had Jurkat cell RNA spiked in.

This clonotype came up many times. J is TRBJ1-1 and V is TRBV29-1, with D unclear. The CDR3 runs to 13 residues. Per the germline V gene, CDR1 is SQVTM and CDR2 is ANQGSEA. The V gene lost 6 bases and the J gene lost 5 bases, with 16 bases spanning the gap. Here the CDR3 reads CSVAHTKGTEAFF. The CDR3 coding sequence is TGCAGCGTGGCACACACGAAAGGGACTGAAGCTTTCTTT.

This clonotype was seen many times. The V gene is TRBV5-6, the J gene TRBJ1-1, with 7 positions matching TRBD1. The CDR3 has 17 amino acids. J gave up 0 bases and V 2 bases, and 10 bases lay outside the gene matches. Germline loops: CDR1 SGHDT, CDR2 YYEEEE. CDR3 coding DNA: TGTGCCAGCAGCTTACATGACAGGGCCACTCTGAACACTGAAGCTTTCTTT. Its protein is CASSLHDRATLNTEAFF.

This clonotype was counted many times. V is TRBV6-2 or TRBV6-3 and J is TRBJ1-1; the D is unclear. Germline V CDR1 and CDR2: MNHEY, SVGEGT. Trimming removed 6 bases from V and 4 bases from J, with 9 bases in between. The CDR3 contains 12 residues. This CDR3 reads CASRAPGTEAFF. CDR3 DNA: TGTGCCAGCAGGGCCCCGGGCACTGAAGCTTTCTTT.

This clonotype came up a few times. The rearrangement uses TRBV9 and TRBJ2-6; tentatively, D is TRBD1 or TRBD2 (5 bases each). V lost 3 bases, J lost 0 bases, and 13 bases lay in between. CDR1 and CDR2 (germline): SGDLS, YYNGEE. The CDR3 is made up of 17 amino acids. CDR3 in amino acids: CASSGPGPLSGANVLTF. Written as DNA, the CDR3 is TGTGCCAGCAGCGGTCCGGGACCGCTCTCTGGGGCCAACGTCCTGACTTTC.

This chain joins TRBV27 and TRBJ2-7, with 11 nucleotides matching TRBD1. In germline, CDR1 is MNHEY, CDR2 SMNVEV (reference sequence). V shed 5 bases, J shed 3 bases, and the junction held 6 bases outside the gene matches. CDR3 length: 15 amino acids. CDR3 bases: TGTGCCAGCAGTGCCTGGACAGGGGGCCACTACGAGCAGTACTTC. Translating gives CASSAWTGGHYEQYF.

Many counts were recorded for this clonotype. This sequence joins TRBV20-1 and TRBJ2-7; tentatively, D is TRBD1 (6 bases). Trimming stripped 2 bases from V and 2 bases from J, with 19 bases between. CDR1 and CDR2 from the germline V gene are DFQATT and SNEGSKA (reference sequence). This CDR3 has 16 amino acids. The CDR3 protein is CSARSSRGLGTYEQYF. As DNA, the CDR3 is TGCAGTGCTAGATCCAGCAGGGGTTTAGGGACCTACGAGCAGTACTTC.

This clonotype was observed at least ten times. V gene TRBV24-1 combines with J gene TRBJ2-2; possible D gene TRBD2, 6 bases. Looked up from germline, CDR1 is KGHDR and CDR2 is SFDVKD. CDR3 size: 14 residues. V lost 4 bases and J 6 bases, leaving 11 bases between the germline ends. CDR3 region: CATSEGGGAGELFF. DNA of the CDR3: TGTGCCACCAGTGAGGGCGGAGGGGCCGGGGAGCTGTTTTTT.

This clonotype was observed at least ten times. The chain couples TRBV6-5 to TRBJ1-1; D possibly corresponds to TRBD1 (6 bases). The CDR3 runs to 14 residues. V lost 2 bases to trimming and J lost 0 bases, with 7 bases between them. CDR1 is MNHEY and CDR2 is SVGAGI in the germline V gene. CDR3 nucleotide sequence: TGTGCCAGCAGTTACGGGGACATGAACACTGAAGCTTTCTTT. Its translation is CASSYGDMNTEAFF.

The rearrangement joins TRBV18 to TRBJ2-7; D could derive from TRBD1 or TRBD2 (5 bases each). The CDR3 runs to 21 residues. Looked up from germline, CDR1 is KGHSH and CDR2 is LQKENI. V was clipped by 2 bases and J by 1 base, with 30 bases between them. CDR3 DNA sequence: TGTGCCAGCTCACCATCGGGTGGGGTTATCGGAATCGGGGCCCAGTCCTACGAGCAGTACTTC. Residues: CASSPSGGVIGIGAQSYEQYF. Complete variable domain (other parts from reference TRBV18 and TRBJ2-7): NAGVMQNPRHLVRRRGQEARLRCSPMKGHSHVYWYRQLPEEGLKFMVYLQKENIIDESGMPKERFSAEFPKEGPSILRIQQVVRGDSAAYFCASSPSGGVIGIGAQSYEQYFGPGTRLTVT.

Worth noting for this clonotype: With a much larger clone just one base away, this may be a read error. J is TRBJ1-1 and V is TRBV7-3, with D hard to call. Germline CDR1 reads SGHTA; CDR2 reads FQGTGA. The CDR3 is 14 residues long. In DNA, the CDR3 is TGTGCCAACAGCTCACCGAACGGGGTGACTGAAGCTTTCTTT. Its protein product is CANSSPNGVTEAFF.

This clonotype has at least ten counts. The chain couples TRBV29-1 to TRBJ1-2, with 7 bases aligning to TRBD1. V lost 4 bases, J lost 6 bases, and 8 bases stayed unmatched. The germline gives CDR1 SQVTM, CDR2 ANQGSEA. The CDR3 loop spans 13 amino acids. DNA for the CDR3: TGCAGCGTTGCCCCCCGAGGGGGCGATGGCTACACCTTC. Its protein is CSVAPRGGDGYTF.

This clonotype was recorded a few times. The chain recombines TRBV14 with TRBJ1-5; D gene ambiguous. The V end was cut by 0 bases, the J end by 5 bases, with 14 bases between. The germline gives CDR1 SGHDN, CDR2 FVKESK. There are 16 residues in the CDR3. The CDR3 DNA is TGTGCCAGCAGCCAAGATCTCATGGGTTCCTATCAGCCCCAGCATTTT. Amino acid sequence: CASSQDLMGSYQPQHF.

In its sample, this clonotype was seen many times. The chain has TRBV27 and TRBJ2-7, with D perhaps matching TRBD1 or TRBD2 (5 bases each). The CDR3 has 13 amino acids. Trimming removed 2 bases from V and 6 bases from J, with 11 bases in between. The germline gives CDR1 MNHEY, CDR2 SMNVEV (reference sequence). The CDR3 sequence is CASSLGRGPEQYF. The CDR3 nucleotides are TGTGCCAGCAGTTTAGGAAGGGGACCCGAGCAGTACTTC.

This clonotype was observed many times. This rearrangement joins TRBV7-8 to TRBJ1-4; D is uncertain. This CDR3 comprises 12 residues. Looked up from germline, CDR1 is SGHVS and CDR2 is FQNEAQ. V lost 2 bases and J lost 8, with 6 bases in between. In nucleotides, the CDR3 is TGTGCCAGCAGCTTAAGTCTGGAAAAACTGTTTTTT. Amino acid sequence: CASSLSLEKLFF. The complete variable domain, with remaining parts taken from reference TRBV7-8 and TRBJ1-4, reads GAGVSQSPRYKVAKRGQDVALRCDPISGHVSLFWYQQALGQGPEFLTYFQNEAQLDKSGLPSDRFFAERPEGSVSTLKIQRTQQEDSAVYLCASSLSLEKLFFGSGTQLSVL.

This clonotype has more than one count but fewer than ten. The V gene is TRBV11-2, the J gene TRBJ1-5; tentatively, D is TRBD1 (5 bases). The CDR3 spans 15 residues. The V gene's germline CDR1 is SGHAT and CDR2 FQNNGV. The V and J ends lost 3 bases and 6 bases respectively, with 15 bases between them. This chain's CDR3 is CASSLVAGPGQPQHF. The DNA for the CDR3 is TGTGCCAGCAGCTTGGTAGCAGGGCCGGGTCAGCCCCAGCATTTT.

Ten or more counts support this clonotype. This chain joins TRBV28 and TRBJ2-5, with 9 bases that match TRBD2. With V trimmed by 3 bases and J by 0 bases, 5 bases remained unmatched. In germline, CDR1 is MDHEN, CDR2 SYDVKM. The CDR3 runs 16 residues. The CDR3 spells CASSFSVAGDQETQYF. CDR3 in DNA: TGTGCCAGCAGTTTTTCAGTAGCGGGGGACCAAGAGACCCAGTACTTC.

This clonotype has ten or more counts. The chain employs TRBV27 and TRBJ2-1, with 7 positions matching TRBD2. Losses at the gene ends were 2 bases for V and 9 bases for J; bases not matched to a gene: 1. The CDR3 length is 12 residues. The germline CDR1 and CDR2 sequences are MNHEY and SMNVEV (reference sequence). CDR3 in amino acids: CASSLPSGEQFF. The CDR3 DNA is TGTGCCAGCAGTTTACCTAGCGGTGAGCAGTTCTTC.

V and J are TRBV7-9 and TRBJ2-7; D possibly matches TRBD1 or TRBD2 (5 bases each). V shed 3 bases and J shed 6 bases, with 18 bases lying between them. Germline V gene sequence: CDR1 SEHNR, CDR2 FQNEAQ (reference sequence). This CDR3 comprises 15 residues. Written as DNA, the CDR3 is TGTGCCAGCAGCTTCCCCCCGGGCAGGGCGGGCGAGCAGTACTTC. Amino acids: CASSFPPGRAGEQYF.